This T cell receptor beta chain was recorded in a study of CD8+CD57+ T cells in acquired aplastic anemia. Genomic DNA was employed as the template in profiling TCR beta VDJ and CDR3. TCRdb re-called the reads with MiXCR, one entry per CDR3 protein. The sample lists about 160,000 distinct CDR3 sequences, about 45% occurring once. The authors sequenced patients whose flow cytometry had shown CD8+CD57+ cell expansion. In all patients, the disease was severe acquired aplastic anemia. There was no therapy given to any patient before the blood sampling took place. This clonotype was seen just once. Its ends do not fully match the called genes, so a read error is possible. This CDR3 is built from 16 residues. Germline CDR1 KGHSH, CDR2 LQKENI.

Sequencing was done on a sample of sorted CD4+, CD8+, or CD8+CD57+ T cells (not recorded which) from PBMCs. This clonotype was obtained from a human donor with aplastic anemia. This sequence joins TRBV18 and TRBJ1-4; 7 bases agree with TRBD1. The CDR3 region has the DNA TGTGCCAGCTCACCCTTGACAGGGACGCCTAATGAAAAACTGTTGTTT. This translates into CASSPLTGTPNEKLLF. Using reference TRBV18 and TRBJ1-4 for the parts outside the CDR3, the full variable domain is NAGVMQNPRHLVRRRGQEARLRCSPMKGHSHVYWYRQLPEEGLKFMVYLQKENIIDESGMPKERFSAEFPKEGPSILRIQQVVRGDSAAYFCASSPLTGTPNEKLLFGSGTQLSVL.